The 28 T cell receptor beta chains presented below share a single source sample, sequenced in a study of OX40 agonist ivuxolimab in advanced cancers. The repertoire was sequenced with immunoSEQ multiplex PCR; TCRdb's copy has only in-frame clones and lacks some. In the table there are 70,000 to 95,000 clones, approximately 90% of which are singletons. Sequencing was performed on CD4+ or CD8+ T cells sorted from blood, taken in a trial of the OX40 agonist ivuxolimab. The receptors come from an adult with an advanced solid tumor such as melanoma, head and neck, liver or kidney cancer.

V and J are TRBV20-1 and TRBJ2-7; D gene ambiguous. This CDR3 comprises 11 residues. V shed 5 bases and J shed 6 bases, with 11 bases lying between them. From germline, CDR1 is DFQATT and CDR2 SNEGSKA (reference sequence). CDR3 nucleotides: TGCAGTGCTCGAAAGGTCGCCGAGCAGTACTTC. Its protein product is CSARKVAEQYF.

The J gene is TRBJ2-1, the V gene TRBV7-2, with 8 bases that match TRBD2. CDR1 is SGHTA and CDR2 is FQGNSA in the germline V gene. The CDR3 totals 15 residues. V lost 0 bases, J lost 2 bases, and 0 bases stayed unmatched. The chain's CDR3 is CASSLALAAYNEQFF. DNA of the CDR3: TGTGCCAGCAGCTTAGCACTAGCGGCCTACAATGAGCAGTTCTTC. The variable domain in full, with the rest retrieved from reference TRBV7-2 and TRBJ2-1, is GAGVSQSPSNKVTEKGKDVELRCDPISGHTALYWYRQSLGQGLEFLIYFQGNSAPDKSGLPSDRFSAERTGGSVSTLTIQRTQQEDSAVYLCASSLALAAYNEQFFGPGTRLTVL.

This clone has a handful of counts. The chain uses TRBV10-3 and TRBJ2-7; TRBD2 matches 9 bases. In germline, CDR1 is ENHRY, CDR2 SYGVKD. This CDR3 is built from 14 residues. V shed 6 bases, J shed 4 bases, and the junction held 7 bases outside the gene matches. The CDR3 region is CAISLLAGEYEQYF. Here the CDR3 DNA reads TGTGCCATCAGCTTATTAGCGGGAGAGTACGAGCAGTACTTC.

This clone was seen once. A junction boundary mismatches the germline segment, possibly from a read error. The J gene is TRBJ2-3, the V gene TRBV7-7, with TRBD1 matching over 7 bases. Per germline, CDR1 SSHAT and CDR2 FNYEAQ (reference sequence). The CDR3 extends over 13 amino acids. CDR3 amino acids: CASSPKTGATQYF. In DNA form, the CDR3 reads TGTGCTAGCAGCCCTAAAACAGGGGCTACGCAGTATTTT.

The V gene is TRBV5-4, the J gene TRBJ2-6; 9 nucleotides match TRBD1. The CDR3 loop spans 18 amino acids. The germline V gene has CDR1 SGHNT and CDR2 YYREEE (reference sequence). Trimming took 4 bases from V and 3 from J; bases not matched to a gene: 11. The CDR3 nucleotides read TGTGCCAGCAGCCCCCTCGGGACAGGGTTCTTTGGGGCCAACGTCCTGACTTTC. Its translation: CASSPLGTGFFGANVLTF.

V usage is TRBV19 and J usage is TRBJ2-7, with D possibly being TRBD1 (6 bases). The CDR3 length is 13 residues. In germline, CDR1 is LNHDA, CDR2 SQIVND (reference sequence). The V gene lost 6 bases and the J gene lost 0 bases, with 9 bases spanning the gap. CDR3 loop: CASRQGPSYEQYF. CDR3 nucleotide sequence: TGTGCCAGTAGACAGGGTCCCTCCTACGAGCAGTACTTC.

J is TRBJ2-2 and V is TRBV6-4, with D possibly being TRBD2 (6 bases). CDR3 length: 14 residues. The V end lost 5 bases, the J end lost 2 bases, and 9 bases lay between the germline ends. Germline CDR1 is MRHNA and CDR2 is SNTAGT. Here the CDR3 reads CASSRLDNTGELFF. The CDR3 DNA follows: TGTGCCAGCAGTCGACTAGACAACACCGGGGAGCTGTTTTTT.

V is TRBV6-1 and J is TRBJ2-3; unclear D gene. The CDR3 is 12 residues long. Looked up from germline, CDR1 is MNHNS and CDR2 is SASEGT. Trimming removed 7 bases at V and 4 bases at J, with 9 bases between. CDR3 coding DNA: TGTGCCAGCATAGGGTGGTCAGATACGCAGTATTTT. Its translation: CASIGWSDTQYF.

The chain employs TRBV9 and TRBJ1-2, with TRBD1 identical over 9 bases. The CDR3 sequence is 15 residues long. With 3 bases clipped from V and 4 bases from J, the junction kept 7 bases outside the gene matches. Germline CDR1 is SGDLS and CDR2 is YYNGEE. The CDR3 DNA sequence: TGTGCCAGCAGCGCCCGGACAGGGGCGGGCTATGGCTACACCTTC. Its translation is CASSARTGAGYGYTF. Drawing the rest from reference TRBV9 and TRBJ1-2, the complete variable domain is DSGVTQTPKHLITATGQRVTLRCSPRSGDLSVYWYQQSLDQGLQFLIQYYNGEERAKGNILERFSAQQFPDLHSELNLSSLELGDSALYFCASSARTGAGYGYTFGSGTRLTVV.

This chain uses TRBV30 with TRBJ1-1; 7 bases match TRBD1. The germline CDR1 and CDR2 sequences are GTSNPN and SVGIG (reference sequence). The CDR3 is 14 amino acids. The ends lost 2 bases at V and 0 bases at J; junction bases unmatched: 3. This chain's CDR3 is CAWSRGQLNTEAFF. The CDR3 region has the DNA TGTGCCTGGAGTAGGGGGCAGTTGAACACTGAAGCTTTCTTT.

This chain links TRBV30 with TRBJ2-1; 7 nucleotides line up with TRBD2. The CDR3 contains 15 residues. Trimming at V came to 2 bases and at J to 6 bases, leaving 10 bases not matched to a gene. Germline values: CDR1 GTSNPN, CDR2 SVGIG (reference sequence). CDR3 sequence: CAWSSPAGRGNEQFF. CDR3 DNA: TGTGCCTGGAGTAGCCCAGCGGGGAGGGGCAATGAGCAGTTCTTC.

A few counts support this clone. V is TRBV5-4 and J is TRBJ1-1, with D possibly TRBD1 on 6 matching bases. V dropped 2 bases and J dropped 6 bases, with 11 bases sitting between them. This CDR3 spans 13 amino acids. Germline V lookup: CDR1 SGHNT, CDR2 YYREEE (reference sequence). CDR3 sequence reads: CASSFDHRAEAFF. Written as DNA, the CDR3 is TGTGCCAGCAGCTTCGATCACAGGGCTGAAGCTTTCTTT.

V is TRBV5-1 and J is TRBJ2-1; 11 positions agree with TRBD2. The germline CDR1 and CDR2 sequences are SGHRS and YFSETQ. CDR3 size: 17 residues. V dropped 1 base and J dropped 6; count of bases not matched to a gene: 9. CDR3 region: CASSLRPGTSGLNEQFF. The CDR3 DNA sequence: TGCGCCAGCAGCTTGCGCCCTGGGACTAGCGGCCTCAATGAGCAGTTCTTC.

V is TRBV10-3 and J is TRBJ1-4; D is possibly TRBD1 (5 bases). Germline values: CDR1 ENHRY, CDR2 SYGVKD. This CDR3 contains 13 residues. V was cut by 4 bases and J by 10 bases, with 13 bases left in between. The CDR3 loop is CAISGDPSGKLFF. For the CDR3, the DNA is TGTGCCATCAGTGGGGACCCTTCAGGAAAACTGTTTTTT.

Of note for this clone: A junction end diverges from the germline sequence, so it may reflect a read error. This chain links TRBV11-2 with TRBJ1-1, with D unclear. CDR1 SGHAT and CDR2 FQNNGV come from the germline V gene. There are 13 residues in the CDR3. This CDR3 reads CASGKAVNTEAFF. CDR3 coding DNA: TGCGCCAGCGGAAAGGCGGTGAACACTGAAGCTTTCTTT.

V usage is TRBV6-6 and J usage is TRBJ1-4; D call uncertain. V shed 7 bases and J shed 0 bases, with 15 bases lying between them. Germline V CDR1 and CDR2: MNHNY, SVGAGI (reference sequence). The CDR3 loop spans 16 amino acids. CDR3 DNA sequence: TGTGCCAGCACTTCACCGGGTGCAGCAACTAATGAAAAACTGTTTTTT. It yields the protein CASTSPGAATNEKLFF.

The rearrangement links TRBV27 to TRBJ1-6; D is unresolved. The germline V gene has CDR1 MNHEY and CDR2 SMNVEV (reference sequence). Trimming removed 5 bases from V and 8 bases from J, with 10 bases in between. This CDR3 spans 13 amino acids. The CDR3 DNA is TGTGCCAGCAGTCCCCGACGAGATTCACCCCTCCACTTT. Translation gives CASSPRRDSPLHF.

V is TRBV4-3 and J is TRBJ2-5, with a weak D call TRBD2 (6 bases). This CDR3 spans 13 amino acids. V dropped 2 bases and J dropped 11 bases, with 15 bases sitting between them. Germline V lookup: CDR1 LGHNA, CDR2 YSLEER. The CDR3 bases are TGCGCCAGCAGCCAAAAGCTAGCGCTTGAGCAGTACTTC. This translates into CASSQKLALEQYF.

The chain joins TRBV23-1 to TRBJ1-6; D remains ambiguous. TRBV23-1 is an ORF; its function is uncertain. The CDR3 has 15 residues. The V gene lost 4 bases and the J gene lost 1 base, with 8 bases spanning the gap. CDR3 sequence: CASSPPGSYNSPLHF. The CDR3 DNA is TGCGCCAGCAGTCCCCCAGGTTCCTATAATTCACCCCTCCACTTT.

This clone was seen only once. This chain connects TRBV7-2 to TRBJ1-1; D remains unclear. Trimming left V 5 bases short and J 5 bases short, with 12 bases between. From germline, CDR1 is SGHTA and CDR2 FQGNSA. This CDR3 contains 13 residues. DNA for the CDR3: TGTGCCAGCAGCCCTCGTTTAACGACTGAAGCTTTCTTT. Its protein product is CASSPRLTTEAFF.

V usage is TRBV12-5 and J usage is TRBJ1-3; 7 nucleotides line up with TRBD1. Germline V CDR1 and CDR2: LGHNT, FRNRAP. CDR3 length: 14 amino acids. With 11 bases clipped from V and 4 bases from J, the junction kept 11 bases outside the gene matches. CDR3 sequence (DNA): TGTGCTGCCAACAGGGGAACGTACGGAAACACCATATATTTT. This encodes CAANRGTYGNTIYF.

This clone was detected only a few times. J is TRBJ1-5 and V is TRBV28; D is unresolved. This CDR3 region has 12 residues. Germline CDR1 and CDR2: MDHEN and SYDVKM. The V end lost 5 bases, the J end lost 12 bases, and 14 bases lay between the germline ends. CDR3: CASSPLVGDQHF. CDR3 nucleotides: TGTGCCAGCAGTCCCCTAGTCGGAGACCAGCATTTT.

This sequence joins TRBV9 and TRBJ2-1; a possible D gene is TRBD1 (5 bases). Germline V CDR1 and CDR2: SGDLS, YYNGEE. V was shortened by 0 bases and J by 4 bases, with 5 bases between the two germline ends. This CDR3 contains 13 residues. Here the CDR3 reads CASSVEGYNEQFF. CDR3 DNA sequence: TGTGCCAGCAGCGTAGAGGGGTACAATGAGCAGTTCTTC. Based on the CDR3 plus reference TRBV9 and TRBJ2-1, the full variable domain is DSGVTQTPKHLITATGQRVTLRCSPRSGDLSVYWYQQSLDQGLQFLIQYYNGEERAKGNILERFSAQQFPDLHSELNLSSLELGDSALYFCASSVEGYNEQFFGPGTRLTVL.

V is TRBV6-1 and J is TRBJ1-5, with unresolved D. Germline-derived CDR1 and CDR2 are MNHNS and SASEGT. The CDR3 contains 14 residues. Trimming shortened V by 7 bases and J by 0 bases, and 10 bases separated the two germline ends. CDR3 coding DNA: TGTGCCAGCAAGCGATGGGGTAGCAATCAGCCCCAGCATTTT. It translates to CASKRWGSNQPQHF.

This clone was observed a handful of times. The chain uses TRBV9 and TRBJ1-4; perhaps TRBD1 as D (5 bases). CDR3 size: 14 residues. Trimming removed 4 bases at V and 7 bases at J, with 14 bases between. Germline assignment: CDR1 SGDLS and CDR2 YYNGEE. The CDR3 coding sequence is TGTGCCAGCAGCTTAGGACCCGGGGGTGAAAAACTGTTTTTT. This sequence encodes CASSLGPGGEKLFF.

The J gene is TRBJ2-3, the V gene TRBV7-2; 11 bases line up with TRBD2. The germline V gene encodes CDR1 SGHTA and CDR2 FQGNSA. This CDR3 comprises 15 residues. The J segment lost 0 bases and the V segment lost 6 bases, leaving 2 bases of the junction unmatched. The CDR3 DNA reads TGTGCCAGCAGTTGGACTAGCGGGAGCACAGATACGCAGTATTTT. Its protein is CASSWTSGSTDTQYF.

This sequence joins TRBV7-9 and TRBJ1-4; D gene unclear. Germline CDR1 and CDR2: SEHNR and FQNEAQ (reference sequence). Trimming removed 3 bases at V and 8 bases at J, with 13 bases between. This CDR3 spans 14 amino acids. CDR3 loop: CASSLSRVGEKLFF. CDR3 bases: TGTGCCAGCAGCTTGTCTAGAGTGGGCGAAAAACTGTTTTTT.

A few counts support this clone. This rearrangement joins TRBV7-2 to TRBJ1-3; D might be TRBD1 (6 bases). Deletions cut 6 bases from V and 1 base from J, with 7 bases between. In germline, CDR1 is SGHTA, CDR2 FQGNSA. The CDR3 spans 13 residues. DNA for the CDR3: TGTGCCAGCAGGAGGGGGTCTGGAAACACCATATATTTT. Translation: CASRRGSGNTIYF.